Given below is one TCR beta chain in context. Its antigen is as yet unknown. This sample was included in a study of T cells in tumors after PD-1 blockade. Background on the study: Either cemiplimab 350 mg every 2 weeks or pembrolizumab 200 mg every 3 weeks was given. Overall study findings and caveats: Blood contained about 40% of the tumor's TCR clonotypes.

The CDR3 contains 14 residues. Trimming stripped 1 base from V and 5 bases from J, with 11 bases between. The germline CDR1 and CDR2 sequences are SGHAT and FQDESV (reference sequence). Genomic DNA template from tumor biopsies or peripheral blood, roughly 616 ng to 6,004 ng input. Clones were read by immunoSEQ multiplex PCR, and TCRdb kept only the in-frame ones, dropping some. The data hold roughly 48,000 clones, with over 70% observed a single time. The V gene is TRBV11-1, the J gene TRBJ1-2; no reliable D call. This receptor was taken from a human donor with basal cell carcinoma. This sample comprised PBMCs, obtained before anti-PD-1 treatment. CDR3 protein: CASSLVGSLYGYTF. The CDR3 nucleotides are TGTGCCAGCAGCTTAGTGGGTAGCTTGTATGGCTACACCTTC.